This T cell receptor (beta chain) was documented in a study of chemoradiotherapy in HPV16-positive cancers. V shed 3 bases and J 9 bases; nucleotides not matched to a gene: 11. The CDR3 is made up of 15 amino acids. CDR1 SGHDT and CDR2 YYEEEE come from the germline V gene. As regards this clone: The antigen is not known.

Notes on the study in general: In HPV16-positive patients, HPV-responsive T-cell expansion tracked better recurrence-free survival. Non-HPV-specific T cells did not expand in tumors during treatment, whereas candidate HPV-specific clones and E7-related motifs did. The functional HPV-specific definition rests on just two HPV16-positive patients.

The assay was immunoSEQ multiplex PCR, and TCRdb's table has in-frame clones only and misses some. The sample carries roughly 19,000 clones, 75% to 90% recorded once. The clonotype was recovered from a human donor with HPV-associated anogenital cancer. This chain uses TRBV5-6 with TRBJ1-5; TRBD1 agrees at 8 bases. This material consisted of blood, taken from a patient who underwent chemoradiotherapy. CDR3 in DNA: TGTGCCAGCAGCTCGCAGGGGGCGCTTGGGGGGCCCCAGCATTTT. Translating it yields CASSSQGALGGPQHF.